These 4 T cell receptor beta chains originate from one sample sequenced in a study of cytomegalovirus exposure and HLA in healthy donors. PCR was performed using 60 Vbeta and 13 Jbeta primers. Only in-frame clones appear in the TCRdb table, and some are missing; sequencing was by immunoSEQ multiplex PCR. The data hold 85,000 to 95,000 clones, with 70% to 85% observed a single time. Input material: PBMCs. These receptors were taken from a man younger than 40 in good health and CMV-seropositive.

The chain combines TRBV7-9 with TRBJ2-7; D may be TRBD2 (7 bases). The CDR3 is 15 residues long. V lost 0 bases, J lost 4 bases, and 13 bases lay in between. Germline V gives CDR1 SEHNR, CDR2 FQNEAQ (reference sequence). CDR3 sequence: CASSLAGGAPYEQYF. CDR3 sequence (DNA): TGTGCCAGCAGCTTAGCTGGGGGGGCTCCGTACGAGCAGTACTTC. The variable domain in full, with the rest retrieved from reference TRBV7-9 and TRBJ2-7, is DTGVSQNPRHKITKRGQNVTFRCDPISEHNRLYWYRQTLGQGPEFLTYFQNEAQLEKSRLLSDRFSAERPKGSFSTLEIQRTEQGDSAMYLCASSLAGGAPYEQYFGPGTRLTVT.

This chain uses TRBV10-3 with TRBJ1-1; 7 nucleotides line up with TRBD1. V shed 5 bases, J shed 3 bases, and the junction held 18 bases outside the gene matches. Germline V gives CDR1 ENHRY, CDR2 SYGVKD. CDR3 size: 18 residues. The CDR3 DNA follows: TGTGCCATCAGTCTACACTTCAGAACAGGGGAAGGGGACACTGAAGCTTTCTTT. It translates to CAISLHFRTGEGDTEAFF.

This rearrangement joins TRBV7-2 to TRBJ2-7, with D possibly being TRBD2 (5 bases). Trimming stripped 6 bases from V and 5 bases from J, with 26 bases between. Per the germline V gene, CDR1 is SGHTA and CDR2 is FQGNSA. The CDR3 spans 17 residues. This chain's CDR3 is CASSSLIFRSTGDEQYF. CDR3 coding DNA: TGTGCCAGCAGTTCGCTTATCTTTAGGTCCACCGGGGACGAGCAGTACTTC. The complete variable domain, with remaining parts taken from reference TRBV7-2 and TRBJ2-7, reads GAGVSQSPSNKVTEKGKDVELRCDPISGHTALYWYRQSLGQGLEFLIYFQGNSAPDKSGLPSDRFSAERTGGSVSTLTIQRTQQEDSAVYLCASSSLIFRSTGDEQYFGPGTRLTVT.

The chain couples TRBV7-7 to TRBJ2-2; D not certain. Trimming removed 10 bases at V and 0 bases at J, with 12 bases between. Germline-derived CDR1 and CDR2 are SSHAT and FNYEAQ (reference sequence). The CDR3 extends over 14 amino acids. The DNA for the CDR3 is TGTGCCACCTCGAGCGCTCCGAACACCGGGGAGCTGTTTTTT. Translated: CATSSAPNTGELFF. The whole variable domain, filled in from reference TRBV7-7 and TRBJ2-2, reads GAGVSQSPRYKVTKRGQDVTLRCDPISSHATLYWYQQALGQGPEFLTYFNYEAQPDKSGLPSDRFSAERPEGSISTLTIQRTEQRDSAMYRCATSSAPNTGELFFGEGSRLTVL.